This T cell receptor (beta chain) is drawn from a study of T cells in Graves' hyperthyroidism and ophthalmopathy. Study observations and caveats: The majority of expanded thyroid clonotypes above 0.001 also appeared in blood. The authors' 13 V-J model separated ophthalmopathy from stable hyperthyroidism.

Researchers took RNA transcripts and amplified the TCR beta CDR3 regions from them. RT-PCR in the first round (using the HTBI primer set) targeted the TCR CDR3. TCRdb re-called the multiplex PCR reads with MiXCR, one entry per CDR3 protein. The sample lists 300,000 to 400,000 distinct CDR3 sequences, roughly 23% occurring once. Lactation, pregnancy, other autoimmune disease or uncontrolled infection led to exclusion of patients. The diagnostic basis comprised clinical symptoms, serum thyroxine and TRAb, thyroid ultrasound and orbital computed tomography. This CDR3 comprises 14 residues. Germline V gene lookup returns CDR1 GTSNPN and CDR2 SVGIG (reference sequence). Deletions cut 6 bases from V and 0 bases from J, with 13 bases between. As concerns this clonotype: Its antigen remains unknown.

The sample consisted of blood. The TCR sequence derives from a woman between 50 and 59 years old with Graves' hyperthyroidism. The V call is TRBV30, the J call TRBJ2-3; possible D gene TRBD2, 6 bases. CDR3 protein: CACVSGTSTDTQYF. The CDR3 coding sequence is TGTGCCTGTGTCTCCGGGACTAGCACAGATACGCAGTATTTT.